This T cell receptor (beta chain) appears in the sequencing data of a study of CD8+CD57+ T cells in acquired aplastic anemia. Study-wide context: Sorted cells (CD4+ and CD8+) yielded DNA amounts that averaged roughly 3.2 ug. Study-wide points: Found in both controls and patients were twenty-nine CD8+ CDR3 sequences.

Germline-derived CDR1 and CDR2 are MNHEY and SVGAGI. V was clipped by 4 bases and J by 8 bases; unmatched bases: 10. There are 15 residues in the CDR3. An expansion of CD8+CD57+ cells by flow cytometry had been shown in patients chosen for sequencing. Each of the patients presented with severe acquired aplastic anemia. Each patient gave a blood sample that was collected before any therapy had been received. Genomic DNA, serving as template, underwent TCR beta VDJ and CDR3 profiling. TCRdb fed the reads into MiXCR, producing one record per CDR3 protein. The data hold about 240,000 distinct CDR3 sequences, with roughly half observed a single time. This clonotype occurred a few times. What it recognizes is unknown.

Sequencing was done on a sample of sorted CD4+, CD8+, or CD8+CD57+ T cells (not recorded which) from PBMCs. This TCR came from a human donor with aplastic anemia. The V call is TRBV6-5, the J call TRBJ2-1; 8 nucleotides align to TRBD1. Written as DNA, the CDR3 is TGTGCCAGCAGTTGGACAGGGAAGGGGTCCGATGAGCAGTTCTTC. This sequence encodes CASSWTGKGSDEQFF.